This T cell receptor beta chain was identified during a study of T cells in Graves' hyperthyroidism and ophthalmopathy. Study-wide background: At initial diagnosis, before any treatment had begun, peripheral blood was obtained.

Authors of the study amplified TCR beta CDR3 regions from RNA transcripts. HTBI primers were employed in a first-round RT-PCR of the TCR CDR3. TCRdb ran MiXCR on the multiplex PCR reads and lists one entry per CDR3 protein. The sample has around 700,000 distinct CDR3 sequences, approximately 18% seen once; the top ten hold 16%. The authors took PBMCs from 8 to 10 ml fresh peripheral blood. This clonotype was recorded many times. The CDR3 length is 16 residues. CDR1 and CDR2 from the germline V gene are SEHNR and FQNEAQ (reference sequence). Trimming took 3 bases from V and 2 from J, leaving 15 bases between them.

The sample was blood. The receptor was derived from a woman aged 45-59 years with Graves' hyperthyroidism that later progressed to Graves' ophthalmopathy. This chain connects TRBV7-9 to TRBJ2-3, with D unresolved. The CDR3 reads CASSFAPGSNTDTQYF. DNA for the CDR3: TGTGCCAGCAGCTTCGCCCCCGGCAGTAACACAGATACGCAGTATTTT. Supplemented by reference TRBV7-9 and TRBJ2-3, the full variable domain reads DTGVSQNPRHKITKRGQNVTFRCDPISEHNRLYWYRQTLGQGPEFLTYFQNEAQLEKSRLLSDRFSAERPKGSFSTLEIQRTEQGDSAMYLCASSFAPGSNTDTQYFGPGTRLTVL.